These 17 T cell receptor beta chains share one sample of origin, sequenced in a study of STAT5B mutations in CD4+ large granular lymphocyte leukemia (dated by TCRdb to between 2021 and 2024). Library preparation used the immunoSEQ multiplex PCR assay. What TCRdb holds here is the immuneACCESS table cut down to in-frame rearrangements. Part of the clones is not present; checked against another copy, under half of the missing clones reflect an unresolved V gene, and the others are unexplained. Within this sample are roughly 40,000 clones, with around 86% of them counted one time only. The ten largest clones add up to about 2.5% of the sample. Sequenced: CD4+ T cells from blood buffy coats. The origin of the receptors is a human donor in good health.

This chain uses TRBV2 with TRBJ2-5; no clear D. Germline assignment: CDR1 SNHLY and CDR2 FYNNEI. The CDR3 length is 10 residues. V lost 8 bases and J lost 5, with 6 bases in between. The CDR3, as DNA: TGTGCCAGCGGCAGGGAGACCCAGTACTTC. Amino acid sequence: CASGRETQYF.

The J gene is TRBJ2-3, the V gene TRBV29-1; possible D gene TRBD1, 6 bases. Germline CDR1 reads SQVTM; CDR2 reads ANQGSEA. CDR3 length equals 14 residues. The ends were cut back, 3 bases at V and 3 bases at J, with 13 bases in the middle. CDR3 in amino acids: CSVEGAISTDTQYF. The CDR3 coding sequence is TGCAGCGTTGAGGGGGCGATTTCGACAGATACGCAGTATTTT.

This clone was counted a single time. The chain links TRBV27 to TRBJ2-7; 10 nucleotides match TRBD2. Germline V CDR1 and CDR2: MNHEY, SMNVEV (reference sequence). The CDR3 length is 14 residues. V trimming: 6 bases; J trimming: 2 bases; junction bases outside the gene matches: 4. The CDR3 nucleotides are TGTGCCAGCAGGGGGACTAGCGTCACCTACGAGCAGTACTTC. This translates into CASRGTSVTYEQYF.

This chain uses TRBV6-5 with TRBJ2-1; D is undetermined. Germline CDR1 reads MNHEY; CDR2 reads SVGAGI. V was clipped by 6 bases and J by 3 bases, with 3 bases between them. This CDR3 contains 11 residues. CDR3 loop: CASRGYNEQFF. The CDR3 region has the DNA TGTGCCAGCAGGGGCTACAATGAGCAGTTCTTC.

V gene TRBV19 combines with J gene TRBJ2-7; 10 bases fit TRBD1. This CDR3 is built from 14 residues. The V gene's germline CDR1 is LNHDA and CDR2 SQIVND (reference sequence). V was pared by 5 bases and J by 4 bases, with 5 bases of the junction left unmatched. In DNA, the CDR3 is TGTGCCAGTAGTCAGACAGGGGGCCTTTACGAGCAGTACTTC. Translation: CASSQTGGLYEQYF.

The chain recombines TRBV5-4 with TRBJ1-2; 7 nucleotides line up with TRBD1. The V and J ends lost 4 bases and 6 bases, in that order; junction bases with no gene match: 6. The CDR3 consists of 13 residues. CDR1 SGHNT and CDR2 YYREEE come from the germline V gene (reference sequence). The chain's CDR3 is CASSNRGIHGYTF. The DNA for the CDR3 is TGTGCCAGCAGCAACAGGGGAATCCATGGCTACACCTTC.

V usage is TRBV10-3 and J usage is TRBJ2-2; D gene unclear. The germline V gene encodes CDR1 ENHRY and CDR2 SYGVKD. V lost 4 bases and J 0 bases, leaving 9 bases between the germline ends. The CDR3 runs to 15 residues. CDR3 residues: CAISARSSNTGELFF. The CDR3 nucleotides read TGTGCCATCAGTGCTCGGTCGTCGAACACCGGGGAGCTGTTTTTT.

V and J are TRBV5-1 and TRBJ2-5; the match to TRBD1 covers 8 bases. The CDR3 extends over 14 amino acids. Germline V CDR1 and CDR2: SGHRS, YFSETQ. V shed 4 bases and J 4 bases; nucleotides not matched to a gene: 6. CDR3 protein: CASSTGQGRETQYF. In DNA form, the CDR3 reads TGCGCCAGCAGCACCGGACAGGGCCGAGAGACCCAGTACTTC.

The genes are TRBV19 and TRBJ2-2, with 7 bases aligning to TRBD1. Germline CDR1 is LNHDA and CDR2 is SQIVND (reference sequence). This CDR3 spans 15 amino acids. V trimming: 6 bases; J trimming: 2 bases; junction bases outside the gene matches: 6. This CDR3 reads CASSPGQKNTGELFF. DNA of the CDR3: TGTGCCAGTAGCCCGGGACAGAAAAACACCGGGGAGCTGTTTTTT.

V gene TRBV5-4 combines with J gene TRBJ2-1, with TRBD2 matching 10 bases. CDR1 is SGHNT and CDR2 is YYREEE in the germline V gene (reference sequence). With V trimmed by 2 bases and J by 8 bases, 7 bases remained unmatched. This CDR3 spans 15 amino acids. In nucleotides, the CDR3 is TGTGCCAGCAGCTTAGCGGCTAGCGGGAGCTATGAGCAGTTCTTC. Protein: CASSLAASGSYEQFF.

This chain connects TRBV11-3 to TRBJ2-7, with 7 nucleotides matching TRBD2. This CDR3 region has 15 residues. The J segment lost 7 bases and the V segment lost 3 bases, leaving 12 bases of the junction unmatched. Germline CDR1 reads SGHNT; CDR2 reads YENEEA. The CDR3 region is CASSLWELGGGEQYF. In DNA form, the CDR3 reads TGTGCCAGCAGCTTGTGGGAGTTGGGCGGGGGTGAGCAGTACTTC.

This clone has only one observation. This sequence joins TRBV9 and TRBJ2-5; 7 bases map to TRBD2. Germline CDR1 and CDR2: SGDLS and YYNGEE. Germline trimming cut 0 bases from V and 4 bases from J; bases unmatched to any gene: 9. CDR3 size: 16 residues. The chain's CDR3 is CASSVGGGILVETQYF. Written as DNA, the CDR3 is TGTGCCAGCAGCGTAGGGGGAGGGATTTTAGTAGAGACCCAGTACTTC.

V usage is TRBV28 and J usage is TRBJ1-5; D perhaps matches TRBD1 (6 bases). Germline-derived CDR1 and CDR2 are MDHEN and SYDVKM. Trimming took off 5 bases at V and 6 bases at J, with 14 bases between the two ends. The CDR3 sequence is 14 residues long. In DNA form, the CDR3 reads TGTGCCAGCAGTGTTCCACAGGGCTCTCAGCCCCAGCATTTT. Translating it yields CASSVPQGSQPQHF.

This chain uses TRBV5-1 with TRBJ2-1; 11 bases map to TRBD2. Trimming removed 4 bases from V and 4 bases from J; junction bases left unmatched: 4. This CDR3 is 15 amino acids long. The V gene's germline CDR1 is SGHRS and CDR2 YFSETQ. CDR3 bases: TGCGCCAGCAGCATCCTAGCGGGAGGATACAATGAGCAGTTCTTC. Translating it yields CASSILAGGYNEQFF.

The chain is built from TRBV28 and TRBJ1-5; 7 bases match TRBD1. The V gene end was trimmed by 10 bases and the J gene end by 5 bases; junction bases not matched to a gene: 5. CDR1 and CDR2 from the germline V gene are MDHEN and SYDVKM. CDR3 length: 12 amino acids. The CDR3 region has the DNA TGTGCCATCCAGACAGGGTATCAGCCCCAGCATTTT. Encoded protein: CAIQTGYQPQHF.

This chain links TRBV29-1 with TRBJ2-4, with D maybe TRBD2 (6 bases). CDR1 and CDR2 (germline): SQVTM, ANQGSEA. Between the trimmed V and J ends, which lost 4 bases and 8 bases, there was a span of 15 bases. The CDR3 consists of 13 residues. CDR3 nucleotides: TGCAGCGTTGGACTAGACCTCAATTACATTCAGTACTTC. Protein sequence: CSVGLDLNYIQYF. Full variable domain (outside the CDR3, taken from reference TRBV29-1 and TRBJ2-4): SAVISQKPSRDICQRGTSLTIQCQVDSQVTMMFWYRQQPGQSLTLIATANQGSEATYESGFVIDKFPISRPNLTFSTLTVSNMSPEDSSIYLCSVGLDLNYIQYFGAGTRLSVL.

This clone was counted between two and nine times. The chain employs TRBV6-1 and TRBJ1-2, with D tentatively TRBD1 (5 bases). This CDR3 comprises 13 residues. Trimming shortened V by 6 bases and J by 1 base, and 9 bases separated the two germline ends. Germline CDR1 reads MNHNS; CDR2 reads SASEGT. The CDR3 reads CASSQTVNYGYTF. CDR3 in DNA: TGTGCCAGCAGCCAGACAGTTAACTATGGCTACACCTTC.